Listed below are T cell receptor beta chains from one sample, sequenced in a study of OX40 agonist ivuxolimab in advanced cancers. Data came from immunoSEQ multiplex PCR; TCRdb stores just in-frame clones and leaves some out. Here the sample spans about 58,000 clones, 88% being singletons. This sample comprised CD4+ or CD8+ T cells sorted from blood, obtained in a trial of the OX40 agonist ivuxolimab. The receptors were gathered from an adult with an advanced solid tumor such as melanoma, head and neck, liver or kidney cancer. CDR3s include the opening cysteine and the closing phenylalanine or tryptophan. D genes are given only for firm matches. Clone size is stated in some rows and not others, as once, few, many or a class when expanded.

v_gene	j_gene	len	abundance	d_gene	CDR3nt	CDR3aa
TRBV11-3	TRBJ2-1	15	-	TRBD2	TGTGCCAGCAGCGGAGGACTAGCGGGAGCTGGTGAGCAGTTCTTC	CASSGGLAGAGEQFF
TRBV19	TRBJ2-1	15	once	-	TGTGCCAGTAGTCTTATGACAGGCTCCTACAATGAGCAGTTCTTC	CASSLMTGSYNEQFF
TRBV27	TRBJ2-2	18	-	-	TGTGCCAGCAGTTTATCCCCGGGGTCGGGACTCAACACCGGGGAGCTGTTTTTT	CASSLSPGSGLNTGELFF
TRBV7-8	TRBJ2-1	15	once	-	TGTGCCAGCAGCTTAGGGGAAAGCTCCTACAATGAGCAGTTCTTC	CASSLGESSYNEQFF
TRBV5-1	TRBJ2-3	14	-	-	TGCGCCAGCAGCTTTGGTAGCGGCACAGATACGCAGTATTTT	CASSFGSGTDTQYF
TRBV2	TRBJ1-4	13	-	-	TGTGCCAGCACAGCAGGGGTAGGAGAAAAACTGTTTTTT	CASTAGVGEKLFF
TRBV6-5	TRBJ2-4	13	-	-	TGTGCCAGCACCCCCCGGCCGATAGGCATTCAGTACTTC	CASTPRPIGIQYF
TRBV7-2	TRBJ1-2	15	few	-	TGTGCCAGCCGAAGAGGGGTTACAGGGCTCGGTGGCTACACCTTC	CASRRGVTGLGGYTF
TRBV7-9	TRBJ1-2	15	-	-	TGTGCCAGCAGCTTAGCTGCCGGGACATTATATGGCTACACCTTC	CASSLAAGTLYGYTF
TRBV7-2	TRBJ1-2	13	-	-	TGTGCCAGCAGCTCCCGGCGCGAGAATGGCTACACCTTC	CASSSRRENGYTF
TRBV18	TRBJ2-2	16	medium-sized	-	TGTGCCAGCTCACCCATCGGACGGGTCAACACCGGGGAGCTGTTTTTT	CASSPIGRVNTGELFF
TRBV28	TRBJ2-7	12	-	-	TGTGCCAGCACCAGTCAAACCTACGAGCAGTACTTC	CASTSQTYEQYF
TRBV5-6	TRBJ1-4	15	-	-	TGTGCCAGCAGCTTGGCGGGGGGTACAAACGAAAAACTGTTTTTT	CASSLAGGTNEKLFF
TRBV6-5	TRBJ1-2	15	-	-	TGTGCCAGCAGTTGGCCGGGGGGCGGTGTCTATGGCTACACCTTC	CASSWPGGGVYGYTF
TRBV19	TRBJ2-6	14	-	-	TGTGCCAGTAACGAAGCGGCTGGGGCCAACGTCCTGACTTTC	CASNEAAGANVLTF
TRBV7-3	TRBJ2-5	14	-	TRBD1	TGTGCCAGCAGCCCCAGGACAGGGGGGGAGACCCAGTACTTC	CASSPRTGGETQYF
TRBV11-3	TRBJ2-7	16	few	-	TGTGCCAGCAGCCGAGAAAAGGGTGGCGGGTCCTACGAGCAGTACTTC	CASSREKGGGSYEQYF
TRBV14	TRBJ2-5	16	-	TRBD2	TGTGCCAGCAGCCAGAAAGTAGCGGGAGGTTTGGAGACCCAGTACTTC	CASSQKVAGGLETQYF
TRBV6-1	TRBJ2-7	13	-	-	TGTGCCAGCACCCGGACGGCCTCCTACGAGCAGTACTTC	CASTRTASYEQYF
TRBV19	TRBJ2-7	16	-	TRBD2	TGTGCCAGTAGTATGGTCCCAGCGGGAGGGACCTACGAGCAGTACTTC	CASSMVPAGGTYEQYF
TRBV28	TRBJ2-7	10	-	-	TGTGCCAGCAGTTTATACGAGCAGTACTTC	CASSLYEQYF
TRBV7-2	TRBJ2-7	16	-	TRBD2	TGTGCCAGCAGCGAACTAGCGGGAGGCCTCTTCTACGAGCAGTACTTC	CASSELAGGLFYEQYF
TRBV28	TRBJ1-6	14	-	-	TGTGCCAGCTTAGACAGCCAAGGTGGTTCACCCCTCCACTTT	CASLDSQGGSPLHF
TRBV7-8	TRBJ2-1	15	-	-	TGTGCCAGCAGCCTAGGACAGACCATCGGAGTTGAGCAGTTCTTC	CASSLGQTIGVEQFF
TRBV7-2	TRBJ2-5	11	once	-	TGTGCCAGCAGCCCCCAAGAGACCCAGTACTTC	CASSPQETQYF
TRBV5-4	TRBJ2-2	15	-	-	TGTGCCAGCAGCTCGAGACTAGACGGCGCCGGGGAGCTGTTTTTT	CASSSRLDGAGELFF
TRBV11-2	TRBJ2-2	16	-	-	TGTGCCAGCAGCTTAGACACGGTACCGAACACCGGGGAGCTGTTTTTT	CASSLDTVPNTGELFF
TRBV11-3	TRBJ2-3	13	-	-	TGTGCCAGCAGCTTCGGAAGCACAGATACGCAGTATTTT	CASSFGSTDTQYF
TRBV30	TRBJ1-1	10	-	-	TGTGCCTGGGGAAGGGGTGAAGCTTTCTTT	CAWGRGEAFF
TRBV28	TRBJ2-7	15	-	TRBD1	TGTGCCAGCAGTTACCGGGACAGGGGAAGGTACGAGCAGTACTTC	CASSYRDRGRYEQYF
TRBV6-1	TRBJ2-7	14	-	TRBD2	TGTGCCAGTACAAAGCGGGAGGGCGGATACGAGCAGTACTTC	CASTKREGGYEQYF
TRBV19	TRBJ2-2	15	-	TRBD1	TGTGCCAGCTCCCGGCAGGGGGCTATCACCGGGGAGCTGTTTTTT	CASSRQGAITGELFF